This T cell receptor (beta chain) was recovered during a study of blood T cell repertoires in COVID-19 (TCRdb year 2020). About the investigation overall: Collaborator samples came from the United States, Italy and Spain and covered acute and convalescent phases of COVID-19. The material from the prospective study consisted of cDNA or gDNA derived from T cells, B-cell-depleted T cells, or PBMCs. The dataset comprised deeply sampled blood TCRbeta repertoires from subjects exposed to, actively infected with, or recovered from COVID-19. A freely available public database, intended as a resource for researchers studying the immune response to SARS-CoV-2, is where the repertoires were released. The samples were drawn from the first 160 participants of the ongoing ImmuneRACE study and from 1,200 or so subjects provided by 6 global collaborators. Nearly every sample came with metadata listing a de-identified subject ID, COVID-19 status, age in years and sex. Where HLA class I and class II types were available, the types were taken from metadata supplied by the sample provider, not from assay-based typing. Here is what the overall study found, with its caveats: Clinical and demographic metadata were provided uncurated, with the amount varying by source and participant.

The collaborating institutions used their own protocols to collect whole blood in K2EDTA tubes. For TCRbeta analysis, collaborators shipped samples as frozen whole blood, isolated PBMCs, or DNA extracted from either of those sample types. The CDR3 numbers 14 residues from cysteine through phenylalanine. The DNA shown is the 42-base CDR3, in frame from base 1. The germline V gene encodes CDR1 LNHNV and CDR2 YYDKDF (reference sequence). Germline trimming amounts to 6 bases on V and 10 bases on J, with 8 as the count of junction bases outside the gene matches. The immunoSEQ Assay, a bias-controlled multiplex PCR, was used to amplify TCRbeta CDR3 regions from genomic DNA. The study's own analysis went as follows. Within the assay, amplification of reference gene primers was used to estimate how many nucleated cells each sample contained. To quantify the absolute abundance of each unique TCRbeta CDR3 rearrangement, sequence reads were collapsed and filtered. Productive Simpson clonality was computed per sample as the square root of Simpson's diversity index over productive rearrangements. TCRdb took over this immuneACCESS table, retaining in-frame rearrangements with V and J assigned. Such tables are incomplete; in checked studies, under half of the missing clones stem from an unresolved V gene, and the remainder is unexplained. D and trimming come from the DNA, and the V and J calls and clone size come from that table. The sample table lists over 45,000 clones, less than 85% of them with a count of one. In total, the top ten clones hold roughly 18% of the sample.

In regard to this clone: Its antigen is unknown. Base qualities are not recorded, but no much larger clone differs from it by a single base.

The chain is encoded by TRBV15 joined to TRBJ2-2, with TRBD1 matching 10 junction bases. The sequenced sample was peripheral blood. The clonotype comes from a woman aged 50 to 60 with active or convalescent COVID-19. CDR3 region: CATRMGQGLSELFF. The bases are TGTGCCACCAGGATGGGACAGGGGCTATCGGAGCTGTTTTTT.